The clone carrying this T cell receptor beta chain came up a few times. Its antigen is not identified. The sample originates from a study of cytomegalovirus exposure and HLA in healthy donors. The PCR employed 60 Vbeta primers together with 13 Jbeta primers. Generated by immunoSEQ multiplex PCR, the TCRdb table keeps only in-frame clones and is missing some. The table has 60,000 to 85,000 clones, just under 75% seen once. This CDR3 comprises 15 residues. CDR1 and CDR2 (germline): MDHEN, SYDVKM. V gave up 6 bases and J gave up 0 bases; unmatched junction bases: 6. The study's findings and limits: Researchers left out some V segments, among them TRBV6-2 and TRBV6-3, as indistinguishable.

The sequencing input was PBMCs. The chain carries TRBV28 and TRBJ2-7, with 9 positions matching TRBD2. The TCR comes from a human donor in good health. In DNA form, the CDR3 reads TGTGCCAGCAGCCAGAGTAGCGGGAGCTCCTACGAGCAGTACTTC. This sequence encodes CASSQSSGSSYEQYF.